This T cell receptor (beta chain) was recovered during a study of identical twins. Unmatched junction bases numbered 7, after V lost 5 bases and J lost 3 bases. This CDR3 is 15 amino acids long. Germline CDR1 and CDR2: SGDLS and YYNGEE. General study points: Out-of-frame alpha sequences common to twins exhibited an excess of low generation probability. There was more out-of-frame TCR alpha sharing in monozygotic twins than models estimated.

For this clonotype: Antigen unknown.

TCRdb used MiXCR to reprocess the 5' RACE reads, holding one entry per CDR3 protein. The sample has about 520,000 distinct CDR3 sequences; less than 25% are singletons. The same sample was also used in a study of T cells expressing NK-cell markers. From that report: Source material for TCR beta repertoires consisted of sorted CD3+CD56+NKG2C+, CD3+CD56+NKG2C- and CD3+CD56-NKG2C+ T cells. Within several experiments, an anti-gamma-delta TCR antibody kept the sorting limited to alpha-beta TCR T cells.

V usage is TRBV9 and J usage is TRBJ2-3, with 9 bases aligning to TRBD2. The receptor's source is a woman younger than 35 in good health. Sequenced: CD4+ T cells sorted from blood. The CDR3 nucleotides are TGTGCCAGCAGGGATGGACTAGCGCAAACAGATACGCAGTATTTT. Protein: CASRDGLAQTDTQYF.